This section outlines one T cell receptor beta chain sequence together with its context. No cognate antigen has been identified for it. There are no base qualities to consult, and no much larger clone falls within one base. Collaborating institutions collected whole blood in K2EDTA tubes following their own protocols. Collaborator samples were shipped for TCRbeta analysis as frozen whole blood, isolated PBMCs, or DNA extracted from either sample type. Sequences SGHNT (CDR1) and YYREEE (CDR2) are obtained from the germline V gene (reference sequence). V was cut back by 6 bases and J by 1 base, leaving a gap of 13 bases between them. From the cysteine through the phenylalanine, the CDR3 covers 14 amino acids. Of the read, only the CDR3 DNA is kept; its 42 bases are in frame from base 1. The data were obtained in a study of blood T cell repertoires in COVID-19 (dated by TCRdb to about 2020). General notes on the study: Samples covering the acute and convalescent phases of COVID-19 were provided by collaborators in the United States, Italy and Spain. The prospective study material was composed of cDNA or gDNA derived from T cells, B-cell-depleted T cells, or PBMCs. The dataset comprised deeply sampled blood TCRbeta repertoires from subjects exposed to, actively infected with, or recovered from COVID-19. The repertoires were released in a freely available public database intended as a resource for research on the immune response to SARS-CoV-2. Samples were obtained from the ongoing ImmuneRACE study (first 160 participants) and from about 1,300 subjects provided by 6 global collaborators. Nearly every sample came with metadata listing a de-identified subject ID, COVID-19 status, age in years and sex. HLA class I and class II types, where available, came from metadata supplied by the sample provider rather than from assay-based typing. Points the paper makes about the study in general: The amount of clinical and demographic metadata varied by source and participant and was provided uncurated.

TCRbeta CDR3 regions were amplified from genomic DNA by means of the immunoSEQ Assay, a bias-controlled multiplex PCR. For the original study's pipeline: Within the assay, amplification of reference gene primers was used to estimate how many nucleated cells each sample contained. To quantify the absolute abundance of each unique TCRbeta CDR3 rearrangement, sequence reads were collapsed and filtered. Productive Simpson clonality was computed per sample as the square root of Simpson's diversity index over productive rearrangements. Imported from immuneACCESS, the table was reduced by TCRdb to in-frame sequences with V and J called. These copies leave out some clones; in studies compared against another copy, an unresolved V gene accounts for under half, and the cause of the remainder is not known. The V and J calls and clone size were taken over from that table, and D and trimming were inferred from the DNA. The sample data list 150,000 or so clones, and around two thirds of these were observed just once. Together, the top ten hold about 3% of the sample.

The sequence was collected from a woman older than 75 with acute or convalescent COVID-19. Sequenced input: peripheral blood. Recombination joined TRBV5-4 with TRBJ2-5; TRBD1 is a weak D gene call, 6 bases matching. The nucleotide sequence reads as follows: TGTGCCAGCACTTCACAGGGAGTCCAAGAGACCCAGTACTTC. Translated, it gives CASTSQGVQETQYF.